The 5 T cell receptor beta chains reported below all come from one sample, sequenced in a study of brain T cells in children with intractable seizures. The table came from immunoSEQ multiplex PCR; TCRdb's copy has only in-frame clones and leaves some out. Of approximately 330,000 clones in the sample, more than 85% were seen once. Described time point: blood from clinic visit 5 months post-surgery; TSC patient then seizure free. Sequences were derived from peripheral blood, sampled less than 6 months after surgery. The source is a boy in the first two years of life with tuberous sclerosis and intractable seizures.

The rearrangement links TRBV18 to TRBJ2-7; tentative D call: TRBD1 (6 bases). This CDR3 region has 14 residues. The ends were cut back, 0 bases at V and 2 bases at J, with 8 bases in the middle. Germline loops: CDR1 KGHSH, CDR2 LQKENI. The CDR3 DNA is TGTGCCAGCTCACCACCTACAGGGCCCTACGAGCAGTACTTC. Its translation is CASSPPTGPYEQYF.

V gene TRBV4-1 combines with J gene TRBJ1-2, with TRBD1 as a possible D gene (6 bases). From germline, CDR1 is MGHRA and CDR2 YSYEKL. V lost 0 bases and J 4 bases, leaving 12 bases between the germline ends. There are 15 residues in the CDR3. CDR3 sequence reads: CASSQDGGPIYGYTF. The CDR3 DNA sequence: TGCGCCAGCAGCCAAGATGGGGGCCCCATCTATGGCTACACCTTC.

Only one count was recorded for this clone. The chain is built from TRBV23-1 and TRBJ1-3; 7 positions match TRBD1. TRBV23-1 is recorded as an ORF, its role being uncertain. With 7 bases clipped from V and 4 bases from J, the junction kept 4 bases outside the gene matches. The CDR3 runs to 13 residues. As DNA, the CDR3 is TGCGCCAGCACCGAGGGACAGGGAAACACCATATATTTT. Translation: CASTEGQGNTIYF.

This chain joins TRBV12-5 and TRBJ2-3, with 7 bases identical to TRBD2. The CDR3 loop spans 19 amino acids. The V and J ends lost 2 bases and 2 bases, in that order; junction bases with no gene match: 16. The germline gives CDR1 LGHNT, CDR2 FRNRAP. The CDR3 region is CASGLNALQWTRPTDTQYF. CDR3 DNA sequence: TGTGCTAGTGGTTTGAACGCCCTCCAATGGACTAGGCCCACAGATACGCAGTATTTT.

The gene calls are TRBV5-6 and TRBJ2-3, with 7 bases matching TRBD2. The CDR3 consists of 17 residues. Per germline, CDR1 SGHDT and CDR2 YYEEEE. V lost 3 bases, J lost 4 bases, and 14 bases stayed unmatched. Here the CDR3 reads CASSSLTPGLSSDTQYF. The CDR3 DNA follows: TGTGCCAGCAGCTCATTAACTCCGGGACTAAGCTCAGATACGCAGTATTTT.